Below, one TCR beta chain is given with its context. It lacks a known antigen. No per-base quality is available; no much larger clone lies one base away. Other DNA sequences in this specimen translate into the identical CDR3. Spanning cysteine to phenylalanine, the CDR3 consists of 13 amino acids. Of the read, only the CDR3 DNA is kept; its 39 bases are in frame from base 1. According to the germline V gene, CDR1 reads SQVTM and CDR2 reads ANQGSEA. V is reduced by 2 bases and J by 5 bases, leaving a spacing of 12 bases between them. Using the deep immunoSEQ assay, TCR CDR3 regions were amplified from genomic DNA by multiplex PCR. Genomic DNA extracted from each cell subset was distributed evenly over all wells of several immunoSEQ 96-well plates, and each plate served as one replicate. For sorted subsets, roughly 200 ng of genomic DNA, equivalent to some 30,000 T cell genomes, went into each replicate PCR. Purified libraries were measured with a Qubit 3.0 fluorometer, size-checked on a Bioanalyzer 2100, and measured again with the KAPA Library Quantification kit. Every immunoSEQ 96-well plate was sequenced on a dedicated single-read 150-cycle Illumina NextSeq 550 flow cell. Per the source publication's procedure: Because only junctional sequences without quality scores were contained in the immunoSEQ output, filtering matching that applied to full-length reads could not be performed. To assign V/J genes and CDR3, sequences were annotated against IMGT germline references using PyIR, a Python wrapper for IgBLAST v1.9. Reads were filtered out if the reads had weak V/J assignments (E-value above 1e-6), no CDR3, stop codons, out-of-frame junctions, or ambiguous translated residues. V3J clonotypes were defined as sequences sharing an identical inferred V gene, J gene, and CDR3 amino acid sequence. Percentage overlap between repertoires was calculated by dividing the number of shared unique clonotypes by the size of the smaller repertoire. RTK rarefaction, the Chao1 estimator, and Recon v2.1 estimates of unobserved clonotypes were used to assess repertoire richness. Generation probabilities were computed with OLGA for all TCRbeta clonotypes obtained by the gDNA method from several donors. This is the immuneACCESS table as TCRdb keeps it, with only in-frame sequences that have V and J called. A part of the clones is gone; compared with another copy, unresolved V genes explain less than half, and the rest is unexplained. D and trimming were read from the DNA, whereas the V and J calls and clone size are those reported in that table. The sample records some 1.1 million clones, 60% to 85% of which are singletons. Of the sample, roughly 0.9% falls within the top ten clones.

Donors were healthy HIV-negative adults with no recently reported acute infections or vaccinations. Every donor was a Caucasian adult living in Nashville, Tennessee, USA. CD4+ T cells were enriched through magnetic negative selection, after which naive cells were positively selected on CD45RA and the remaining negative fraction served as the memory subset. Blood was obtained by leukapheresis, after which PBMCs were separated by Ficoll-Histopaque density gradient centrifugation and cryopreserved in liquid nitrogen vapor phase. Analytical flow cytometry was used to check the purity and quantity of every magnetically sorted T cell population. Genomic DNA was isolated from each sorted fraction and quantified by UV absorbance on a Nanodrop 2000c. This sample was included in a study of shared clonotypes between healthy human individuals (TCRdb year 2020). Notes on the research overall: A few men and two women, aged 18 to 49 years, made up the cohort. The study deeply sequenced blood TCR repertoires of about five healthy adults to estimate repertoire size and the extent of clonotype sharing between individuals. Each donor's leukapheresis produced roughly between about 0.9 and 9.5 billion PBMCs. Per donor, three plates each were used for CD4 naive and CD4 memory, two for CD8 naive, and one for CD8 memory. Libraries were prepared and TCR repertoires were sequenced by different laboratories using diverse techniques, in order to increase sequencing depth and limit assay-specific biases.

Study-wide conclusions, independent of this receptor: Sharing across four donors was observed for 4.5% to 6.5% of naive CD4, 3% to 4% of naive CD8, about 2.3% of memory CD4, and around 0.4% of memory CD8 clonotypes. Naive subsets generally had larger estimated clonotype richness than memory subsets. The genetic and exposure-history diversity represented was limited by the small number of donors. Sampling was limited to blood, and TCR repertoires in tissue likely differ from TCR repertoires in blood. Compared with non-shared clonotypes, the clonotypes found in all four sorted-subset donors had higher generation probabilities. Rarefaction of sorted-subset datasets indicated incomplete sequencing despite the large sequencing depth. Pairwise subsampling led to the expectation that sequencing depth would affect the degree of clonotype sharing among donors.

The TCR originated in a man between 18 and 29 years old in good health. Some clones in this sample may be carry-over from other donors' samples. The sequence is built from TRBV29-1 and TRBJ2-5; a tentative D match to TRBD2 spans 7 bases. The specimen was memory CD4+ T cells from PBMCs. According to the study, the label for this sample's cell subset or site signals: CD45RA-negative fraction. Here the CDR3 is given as CSVERGAGETQYF. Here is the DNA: TGCAGCGTTGAACGGGGGGCCGGGGAGACCCAGTACTTC.